The clone carrying this T cell receptor beta chain has just one count. Its antigen remains unknown. This PCR relied on a set of 60 Vbeta primers and 13 Jbeta primers. The method was immunoSEQ multiplex PCR; TCRdb's version includes in-frame clones alone and lacks a portion of them. The sample includes approximately 65,000 clones, around 68% of them seen just once. V lost 0 bases to trimming and J lost 8 bases, with 17 bases between them. The CDR3 length is 15 residues. Germline lookup yields CDR1 SQVTM and CDR2 ANQGSEA. This sample stems from a study of cytomegalovirus exposure and HLA in healthy donors. General study findings and limits: In all likelihood, a cluster of highly shared sequence variants was a sequencing artifact. A few chains linked to CMV were shown in vitro to be specific for CMV antigens.

Input material: PBMCs. This sequence joins TRBV29-1 and TRBJ2-1; TRBD2 is a possible D gene (6 bases). The sequence was obtained from a man aged 35 to 55 in good health and CMV-seropositive. Written as DNA, the CDR3 is TGCAGCGTTGAAGATTTTGGGGGGTTTAGCCATGAGCAGTTCTTC. This encodes CSVEDFGGFSHEQFF.